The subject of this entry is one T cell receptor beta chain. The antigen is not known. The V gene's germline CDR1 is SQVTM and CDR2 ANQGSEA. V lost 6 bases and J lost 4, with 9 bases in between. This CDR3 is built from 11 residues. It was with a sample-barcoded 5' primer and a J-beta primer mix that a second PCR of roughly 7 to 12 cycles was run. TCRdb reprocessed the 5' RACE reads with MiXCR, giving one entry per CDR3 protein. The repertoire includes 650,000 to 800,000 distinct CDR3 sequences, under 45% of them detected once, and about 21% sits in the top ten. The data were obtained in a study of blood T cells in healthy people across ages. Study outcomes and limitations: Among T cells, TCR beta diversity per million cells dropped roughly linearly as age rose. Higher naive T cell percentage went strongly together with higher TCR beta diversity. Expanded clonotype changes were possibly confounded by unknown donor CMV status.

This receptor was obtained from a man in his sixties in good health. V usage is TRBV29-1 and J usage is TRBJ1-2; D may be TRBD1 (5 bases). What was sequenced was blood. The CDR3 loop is CSVSQGYGYTF. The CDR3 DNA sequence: TGCAGCGTCTCTCAGGGCTATGGCTACACCTTC.